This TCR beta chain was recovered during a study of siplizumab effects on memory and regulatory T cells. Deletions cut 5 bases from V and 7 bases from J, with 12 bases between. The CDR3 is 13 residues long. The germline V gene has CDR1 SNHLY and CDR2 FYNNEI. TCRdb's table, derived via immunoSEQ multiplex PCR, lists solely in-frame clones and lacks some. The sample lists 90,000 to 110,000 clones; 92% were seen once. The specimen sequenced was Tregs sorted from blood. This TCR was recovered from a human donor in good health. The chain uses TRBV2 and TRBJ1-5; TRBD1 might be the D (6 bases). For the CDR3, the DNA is TGTGCCAGCAGTTATCGGGACATGCAGCCCCAGCATTTT. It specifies CASSYRDMQPQHF.